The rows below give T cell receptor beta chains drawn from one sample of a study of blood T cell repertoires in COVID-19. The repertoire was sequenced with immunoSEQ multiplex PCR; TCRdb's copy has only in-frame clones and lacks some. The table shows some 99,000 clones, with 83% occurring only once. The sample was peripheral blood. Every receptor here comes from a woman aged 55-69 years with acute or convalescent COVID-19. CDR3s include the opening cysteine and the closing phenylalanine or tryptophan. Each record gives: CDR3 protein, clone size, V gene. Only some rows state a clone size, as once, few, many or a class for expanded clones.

CDR3: CASSEVLGTSGANVLTF
size: -
V: TRBV25-1

CDR3: CATSDLRSGYGYTF
size: -
V: TRBV24-1

CDR3: CASSPRTGRDEQYF
size: few
V: TRBV3-1/TRBV3-2

CDR3: CASSPPTGGFRKLFF
size: -
V: TRBV4-1

CDR3: CASLTGAGGNTIYF
size: -
V: TRBV2

CDR3: CASSYRAGGMNTEAFF
size: -
V: TRBV6-2/TRBV6-3

CDR3: CASSPRTELNEKLFF
size: -
V: TRBV9

CDR3: CASRKTGWQPQHF
size: once
V: TRBV6-5

CDR3: CASSEGGYGEQFF
size: -
V: TRBV6-1

CDR3: CATSRGQGSDGYTF
size: -
V: TRBV15

CDR3: CASSQALRGRYEQYF
size: -
V: TRBV4-3

CDR3: CASSYQGEGDEQFF
size: -
V: TRBV6-6

CDR3: CASSSPRESMDDTQYF
size: -
V: TRBV28

CDR3: CASSPPGTGNEQFF
size: -
V: TRBV7-9

CDR3: CASSAAQGSWSNQPQHF
size: -
V: TRBV28

CDR3: CASAPGGALGYTF
size: -
V: TRBV19

CDR3: CASSRDRQGWGNQPQHF
size: -
V: TRBV18

CDR3: CASALGISYNEQFF
size: -
V: TRBV19

CDR3: CASSQERLGAGQETQYF
size: -
V: TRBV4-2

CDR3: CASSGQGFPDPLNTEAFF
size: -
V: TRBV5-5

CDR3: CASSHPGQGGYEQYF
size: -
V: TRBV14

CDR3: CAIRQGQATDTQYF
size: -
V: TRBV10-3

CDR3: CASRRTSGRAENEQFF
size: -
V: TRBV5-4

CDR3: CASGGGYYEQYF
size: few
V: TRBV11-2

CDR3: CASSSPNNEQFF
size: -
V: TRBV7-3

CDR3: CASSQDRGVGEKLFF
size: -
V: TRBV3-1/TRBV3-2

CDR3: CASSALTGRHGYTF
size: -
V: TRBV11-2

CDR3: CASSSNDRNLNYGYTF
size: few
V: TRBV28

CDR3: CASRYEQGSNTEAFF
size: -
V: TRBV4-2

CDR3: CASSSPGLAASYEQYF
size: -
V: TRBV27

CDR3: CASSLRGYNEQFF
size: -
V: TRBV11-3

CDR3: CASSYNNSPLHF
size: -
V: TRBV6-5

CDR3: CASSDGTGGLRQYF
size: -
V: TRBV25-1

CDR3: CASSVAGVTGELFF
size: -
V: TRBV9

CDR3: CASSFNPKGGNYEQYF
size: -
V: TRBV7-9

CDR3: CASSQSTSSYEQYF
size: -
V: TRBV4-2

CDR3: CASSDPAQTSGGADTQYF
size: -
V: TRBV10-1

CDR3: CAWSYSSNQPQHF
size: -
V: TRBV30

CDR3: CASSPLTAARVYEQYF
size: -
V: TRBV3-1/TRBV3-2

CDR3: CASKQGTQSNQPQHF
size: -
V: TRBV6-6

CDR3: CASRGLRGENSPLHF
size: -
V: TRBV2

CDR3: CASSRGGYSNQPQHF
size: -
V: TRBV5-6

CDR3: CASRQGGTYEQYF
size: -
V: TRBV6-5

CDR3: CAWREGVSSTEAFF
size: -
V: TRBV30

CDR3: CASSTTGKAGYTF
size: -
V: TRBV2

CDR3: CASSLGLRDREHRGYTF
size: -
V: TRBV7-9

CDR3: CARHQFFCNEQFF
size: -
V: TRBV13

CDR3: CSNRGGPFYNEQFF
size: once
V: TRBV24-1